A selection of T cell receptor beta chains follows, all from one sample in a study of blood T cell repertoires in COVID-19. Clones were sequenced by immunoSEQ multiplex PCR, and TCRdb holds only the in-frame ones, with some missing. Here the sample spans 55,000 to 75,000 clones, 60% to 85% being singletons. The sequencing input was peripheral blood. Receptors originate from a human donor in a cohort sampled during active COVID-19. Each CDR3 is given with its conserved first and last residue. The order of the fields is CDR3 DNA, CDR3 protein, V gene, D gene, J gene, clone size. The D gene is left open where the match is weak. Clone size appears in some rows only: once, few, many, or a class for an expanded clone.

cdr3_nt: TGTGCTAGCAGCCCCGGGCTCTATGGGAGGGGGACCGGGGAGCTGTTTTTT
cdr3_aa: CASSPGLYGRGTGELFF
v_call: TRBV7-7
d_call: .
j_call: TRBJ2-2
clone_size: .

cdr3_nt: TGCGCCAGCAGCTTCAATGGCGACAGCCAAGAGACCCAGTACTTC
cdr3_aa: CASSFNGDSQETQYF
v_call: TRBV5-1
d_call: .
j_call: TRBJ2-5
clone_size: .

cdr3_nt: TGTGCCACCAGCAGAGATTCGGGGGTGGCTGGAAACACCATATATTTT
cdr3_aa: CATSRDSGVAGNTIYF
v_call: TRBV15
d_call: .
j_call: TRBJ1-3
clone_size: .

cdr3_nt: TGTGCCAGTAGACGACAGACGGGGGCCAACGTCCTGACTTTC
cdr3_aa: CASRRQTGANVLTF
v_call: TRBV19
d_call: .
j_call: TRBJ2-6
clone_size: .

cdr3_nt: TGTGCCAGCAGTCCGGTTGGAGGGCAGAAGGGCTACACCTTC
cdr3_aa: CASSPVGGQKGYTF
v_call: TRBV28
d_call: .
j_call: TRBJ1-2
clone_size: .

cdr3_nt: TGTGCCAGCAGCTTAGATCCGCCAGTGTACCAAGAGACCCAGTACTTC
cdr3_aa: CASSLDPPVYQETQYF
v_call: TRBV11-2
d_call: .
j_call: TRBJ2-5
clone_size: .

cdr3_nt: TGTGCCAGCAGCCAAGACGACAGGGCATATGAGCAGTTCTTC
cdr3_aa: CASSQDDRAYEQFF
v_call: TRBV4-2
d_call: TRBD1
j_call: TRBJ2-1
clone_size: .

cdr3_nt: TGTGCCAGTAGTATTACCGGGTATGAGCAGTTCTTC
cdr3_aa: CASSITGYEQFF
v_call: TRBV19
d_call: .
j_call: TRBJ2-1
clone_size: .

cdr3_nt: TGTGCCAGCGCCTCGTTCGGGGGGGGCACCGGGGAGCTGTTTTTT
cdr3_aa: CASASFGGGTGELFF
v_call: TRBV28
d_call: TRBD2
j_call: TRBJ2-2
clone_size: .

cdr3_nt: TGTGCCAGCAGCCGGGGACAGGGCGACTACGAGCAGTACTTC
cdr3_aa: CASSRGQGDYEQYF
v_call: TRBV7-2
d_call: TRBD1
j_call: TRBJ2-7
clone_size: .

cdr3_nt: TGTGCCAGCTCGGACAGACCCCAAGAGACCCAGTACTTC
cdr3_aa: CASSDRPQETQYF
v_call: TRBV27
d_call: .
j_call: TRBJ2-5
clone_size: .

cdr3_nt: TGTGCCAGCAGAGGGAGTGCTAACTATGGCTACACCTTC
cdr3_aa: CASRGSANYGYTF
v_call: TRBV28
d_call: .
j_call: TRBJ1-2
clone_size: .

cdr3_nt: TGTGCCAGCCCGGGACAGAACACTGAAGCTTTCTTT
cdr3_aa: CASPGQNTEAFF
v_call: TRBV6-5
d_call: .
j_call: TRBJ1-1
clone_size: .

cdr3_nt: TGTGCCAGCAGCGCCGGTGAGAGCCAAAACATTCAGTACTTC
cdr3_aa: CASSAGESQNIQYF
v_call: TRBV5-8
d_call: .
j_call: TRBJ2-4
clone_size: .

cdr3_nt: TGTGCCAGTAGTATAGCGGGATTCGGGTACAATGAGCAGTTCTTC
cdr3_aa: CASSIAGFGYNEQFF
v_call: TRBV19
d_call: .
j_call: TRBJ2-1
clone_size: .

cdr3_nt: TGTGCCAGCAGCTTGAGGGACTACAATGAGCAGTTCTTC
cdr3_aa: CASSLRDYNEQFF
v_call: TRBV7-6
d_call: .
j_call: TRBJ2-1
clone_size: .

cdr3_nt: TGTGCCAGCTCCCCTACCGCCACTAATGAAAAACTGTTTTTT
cdr3_aa: CASSPTATNEKLFF
v_call: TRBV6-5
d_call: .
j_call: TRBJ1-4
clone_size: .

cdr3_nt: TGTGCCAGCGGAGGAGGGAGTCAGAGCTCCTACGAGCAGTACTTC
cdr3_aa: CASGGGSQSSYEQYF
v_call: TRBV7-9
d_call: .
j_call: TRBJ2-7
clone_size: .

cdr3_nt: TGTGCCAGCAGTTTACCATTACAGAACACTGAAGCTTTCTTT
cdr3_aa: CASSLPLQNTEAFF
v_call: TRBV28
d_call: .
j_call: TRBJ1-1
clone_size: .

cdr3_nt: TGCGCCAGCAGCTTGATTTTAGCGGGGGGGCAAGAGACCCAGTACTTC
cdr3_aa: CASSLILAGGQETQYF
v_call: TRBV5-1
d_call: TRBD2
j_call: TRBJ2-5
clone_size: .

cdr3_nt: TGTGCCAGTAGTTTACTAGCGGACCAAGAGACCCAGTACTTC
cdr3_aa: CASSLLADQETQYF
v_call: TRBV19
d_call: TRBD2
j_call: TRBJ2-5
clone_size: .

cdr3_nt: TGTGCCAGCAGCGTTGCACAGGGGGGCAATGAGCAGTTCTTC
cdr3_aa: CASSVAQGGNEQFF
v_call: TRBV7-2
d_call: TRBD1
j_call: TRBJ2-1
clone_size: .

cdr3_nt: TGCGCCAGCAGCTTGGCTGATCACAGCTCCTACAATGAGCAGTTCTTC
cdr3_aa: CASSLADHSSYNEQFF
v_call: TRBV5-1
d_call: .
j_call: TRBJ2-1
clone_size: .

cdr3_nt: TGTGCCAGCAGCCTAACCCCCAGGGGAACAGATACGCAGTATTTT
cdr3_aa: CASSLTPRGTDTQYF
v_call: TRBV11-2
d_call: .
j_call: TRBJ2-3
clone_size: .

cdr3_nt: TGTGCCAGCAGTGCGGGTCGTAGCGGGGGGGCTCGGGAGACCCAGTACTTC
cdr3_aa: CASSAGRSGGARETQYF
v_call: TRBV6-1
d_call: TRBD2
j_call: TRBJ2-5
clone_size: .

cdr3_nt: TGTGCCAGCAGCAAACCCAGTTCGGGAAACATTCAGTACTTC
cdr3_aa: CASSKPSSGNIQYF
v_call: TRBV25-1
d_call: .
j_call: TRBJ2-4
clone_size: few

cdr3_nt: TGTGCCAGCAGCCAGCGCCAATGGGGCGCTTCCCCCTACGAGCAGTACTTC
cdr3_aa: CASSQRQWGASPYEQYF
v_call: TRBV7-8
d_call: .
j_call: TRBJ2-7
clone_size: .

cdr3_nt: TGTGCCAGCAGCAAAGGCGGAAACCGGTATCGGGGGACTGAAGCTTTCTTT
cdr3_aa: CASSKGGNRYRGTEAFF
v_call: TRBV21-1
d_call: .
j_call: TRBJ1-1
clone_size: .

cdr3_nt: TGTGCCAGCAGCCTGGGACTAGCGGGAGCTCAGGGAGAGACCCAGTACTTC
cdr3_aa: CASSLGLAGAQGETQYF
v_call: TRBV7-9
d_call: TRBD2
j_call: TRBJ2-5
clone_size: .

cdr3_nt: TGTGCCAGCAGCCACGCCGGACAGGGAGATGAGCAGTACTTC
cdr3_aa: CASSHAGQGDEQYF
v_call: TRBV3-1/TRBV3-2
d_call: TRBD1
j_call: TRBJ2-7
clone_size: .